The next 3 T cell receptor beta chains were all read from a single sample in a study of blood T cell repertoires in COVID-19. The data were produced by immunoSEQ multiplex PCR, yet TCRdb's version contains in-frame clones alone and is incomplete. This sample carries about 360,000 clones, approximately 86% of them seen once, and the ten largest clones take roughly 7.2%. The sequencing input was peripheral blood. The receptors were sampled from a woman aged 55 to 70 with COVID-19, enrolled during active disease.

This rearrangement joins TRBV12-5 to TRBJ2-2; perhaps TRBD2 as D (5 bases). Trimming took off 6 bases at V and 3 bases at J, with 8 bases between the two ends. CDR1 and CDR2 (germline): LGHNT, FRNRAP. The CDR3 length is 13 residues. The CDR3 sequence: CASGTTDTGELFF. The CDR3 DNA reads TGTGCTAGTGGGACTACTGACACCGGGGAGCTGTTTTTT. Filled out from reference TRBV12-5 and TRBJ2-2, the complete variable domain reads DARVTQTPRHKVTEMGQEVTMRCQPILGHNTVFWYRQTMMQGLELLAYFRNRAPLDDSGMPKDRFSAEMPDATLATLKIQPSEPRDSAVYFCASGTTDTGELFFGEGSRLTVL.

V is TRBV19 and J is TRBJ1-5; 10 bases map to TRBD1. The CDR3 is 18 amino acids. CDR1 is LNHDA and CDR2 is SQIVND in the germline V gene (reference sequence). With 5 bases clipped from V and 5 bases from J, the junction kept 15 bases outside the gene matches. The CDR3 DNA reads TGTGCCAGTAGTCCACTCAATTTGGACAGGGGGTTTTATCAGCCCCAGCATTTT. It encodes CASSPLNLDRGFYQPQHF.

The chain couples TRBV6-5 to TRBJ2-5, with 10 nucleotides matching TRBD1. This CDR3 spans 14 amino acids. The J segment lost 3 bases and the V segment lost 4 bases, leaving 2 bases of the junction unmatched. Per the germline V gene, CDR1 is MNHEY and CDR2 is SVGAGI. The chain's CDR3 is CASSSGQGEETQYF. CDR3 bases: TGTGCCAGCAGTTCCGGACAGGGGGAAGAGACCCAGTACTTC.